The 32 T cell receptor beta chains listed next were all sequenced from one sample in a study of metastatic and nonmetastatic thyroid tumors. Thyroid surgery had not been preceded by any treatment in any patient. From the PCR reads, TCRdb re-called clones with MiXCR. The sample has about 43,000 clones; about an eighth are singletons. Material for sequencing was blood. The receptors come from a female donor with papillary thyroid cancer or a benign thyroid nodule (not recorded which). Some clones in this sample may be carry-over from other donors' samples.

This clone showed up many times. V and J are TRBV5-6 and TRBJ1-3, with D hard to call. This CDR3 contains 15 residues. CDR1 and CDR2 from the germline V gene are SGHDT and YYEEEE. The ends were cut back, 4 bases at V and 0 bases at J, with 11 bases in the middle. The CDR3 is CASSIPTDSGNTIYF. The DNA of the CDR3 is TGTGCCAGCAGCATTCCGACCGACTCTGGAAACACCATATATTTT.

This clone was recorded at least ten times. The gene calls are TRBV28 and TRBJ1-5; TRBD1 might be the D (6 bases). Germline-derived CDR1 and CDR2 are MDHEN and SYDVKM. Trimming took off 6 bases at V and 3 bases at J, with 12 bases between the two ends. The CDR3 runs 14 residues. Here the CDR3 DNA reads TGTGCCAGCAGCCACCGACAGGCCAATCAGCCCCAGCATTTT. Its translation: CASSHRQANQPQHF.

As for this clone: A much larger clonotype is one base distant, so this may be a read error. Other DNA sequences from this sample encode an identical CDR3 as well. The CDR3 nucleotides are TGTGCCAGCAGCCCCCAGAGCACAGATACGCAGTACTTT. It translates to CASSPQSTDTQYF. The rearrangement uses TRBV3-1 and TRBJ2-3; D not resolved. CDR1 and CDR2 (germline): LGHDT, YNNKEL (reference sequence). The CDR3 has 13 residues.

For the CDR3, the DNA is TGCGCCAGCAGCTTGACTAGTGGGTCAGATACGCAGTATTTT. It yields the protein CASSLTSGSDTQYF. The V call is TRBV5-1, the J call TRBJ2-3, with D perhaps TRBD2 (5 bases). In germline, CDR1 is SGHRS, CDR2 YFSETQ. The CDR3 extends over 14 amino acids. Trimming removed 1 base at V and 4 bases at J, with 10 bases between.

As concerns this clone: A read error is possible here, since a much larger clone lies one base away. The chain combines TRBV9 with TRBJ2-5, with 8 bases matching TRBD2. The CDR3 is made up of 16 amino acids. After removal of 0 bases from V and 5 bases from J, the junction contained 9 bases not matched to a gene. CDR1 and CDR2 from the germline V gene are SGDLS and YYNGEE. CDR3 loop: CASSVGGSGIAETQYF. In DNA form, the CDR3 reads TGTGCCAGCAGCGTAGGGGGTAGCGGGATTGCGGAGACCCAGTACTTC.

This clone came up many times. The chain uses TRBV20-1 and TRBJ2-1; D possibly corresponds to TRBD2 (6 bases). This CDR3 region has 14 residues. V lost 4 bases and J lost 0, with 10 bases in between. Germline CDR1 and CDR2: DFQATT and SNEGSKA (reference sequence). The CDR3 DNA is TGCAGTGCTATATCCGGGGGCTCCTACAATGAGCAGTTCTTC. Translation gives CSAISGGSYNEQFF.

The rearrangement uses TRBV6-1 and TRBJ1-5; D is possibly TRBD1 (5 bases). The V end was cut by 4 bases, the J end by 7 bases, with 20 bases between. CDR1 is MNHNS, CDR2 SASEGT, per germline. The CDR3 is 16 residues long. The CDR3 region has the DNA TGTGCCAGCAGTGTACAGGCCGGGTCGAAGGGACAGCCCCAGCATTTT. Its translation: CASSVQAGSKGQPQHF.

This clone occurred many times. The gene calls are TRBV6-1 and TRBJ2-3; D not resolved. The germline V gene encodes CDR1 MNHNS and CDR2 SASEGT. V was shortened by 2 bases and J by 2 bases, with 11 bases between the two germline ends. The CDR3 is made up of 15 amino acids. CDR3: CASSEKRILTDTQYF. The CDR3 coding sequence is TGTGCCAGCAGTGAAAAGCGAATCCTCACAGATACGCAGTATTTT.

There are many counts of this clone. CDR3 loop: CATKRNEKLFF. CDR3 bases: TGTGCCACCAAACGTAACGAAAAACTGTTTTTT. V usage is TRBV28 and J usage is TRBJ1-4; D unclear. V gave up 10 bases and J gave up 8 bases, with 11 bases separating them. The CDR3 is 11 amino acids. The germline gives CDR1 MDHEN, CDR2 SYDVKM.

This clone was picked up many times. The chain couples TRBV5-1 to TRBJ1-1; D is possibly TRBD1 (5 bases). Trimming cost V 4 bases and J 6 bases, with 16 bases left between them. There are 14 residues in the CDR3. The V gene's germline CDR1 is SGHRS and CDR2 YFSETQ. The CDR3 sequence: CASSPQAAGPEAFF. The CDR3 nucleotides read TGCGCCAGCAGCCCCCAGGCCGCAGGGCCTGAAGCTTTCTTT. The whole variable domain, remainder taken from reference TRBV5-1 and TRBJ1-1, is KAGVTQTPRYLIKTRGQQVTLSCSPISGHRSVSWYQQTPGQGLQFLFEYFSETQRNKGNFPGRFSGRQFSNSRSEMNVSTLELGDSALYLCASSPQAAGPEAFFGQGTRLTVV.

The chain combines TRBV5-1 with TRBJ2-7; the match to TRBD1 covers 10 bases. Germline V CDR1 and CDR2: SGHRS, YFSETQ. The junction had 2 bases not matched to a gene; V was cut back by 0 bases and J by 2 bases. This CDR3 has 15 amino acids. The CDR3 loop reads CASSLEGTGAYEQYF. DNA of the CDR3: TGCGCCAGCAGCTTGGAAGGGACAGGGGCCTACGAGCAGTACTTC.

This clone occurred many times. The chain has TRBV7-9 and TRBJ2-7; perhaps TRBD2 as D (5 bases). CDR1 and CDR2 (germline): SEHNR, FQNEAQ (reference sequence). This CDR3 contains 14 residues. Trimming took off 2 bases at V and 4 bases at J, with 12 bases between the two ends. The CDR3 loop is CASSLSRLAYEQYF. CDR3 DNA sequence: TGTGCCAGCAGCTTAAGCAGGCTAGCTTACGAGCAGTACTTC.

This clone was counted many times. DNA for the CDR3: TGTGCCAGCAGCTTATCAGGGGGGGCCGTCACTGAAGCTTTCTTT. The encoded protein is CASSLSGGAVTEAFF. The chain is built from TRBV7-6 and TRBJ1-1; 7 bases are shared with TRBD1. The V gene end was trimmed by 2 bases and the J gene end by 4 bases; junction bases not matched to a gene: 7. This CDR3 is built from 15 residues. Germline V lookup: CDR1 SGHVS, CDR2 FNYEAQ.

This clone was observed many times. The V gene is TRBV27, the J gene TRBJ1-1; TRBD1 matches 11 bases. Per the germline V gene, CDR1 is MNHEY and CDR2 is SMNVEV (reference sequence). This CDR3 comprises 17 residues. V shed 5 bases and J 4 bases; nucleotides not matched to a gene: 12. CDR3 in amino acids: CASSPWTGGRVSTEAFF. The CDR3 coding sequence is TGTGCCAGCAGTCCTTGGACAGGGGGCAGAGTGAGCACTGAAGCTTTCTTT.

This clone was seen many times. The chain uses TRBV7-9 and TRBJ1-2; 12 nucleotides match TRBD1. Germline trimming cut 5 bases from V and 4 bases from J; bases unmatched to any gene: 5. The CDR3 extends over 15 amino acids. Germline assignment: CDR1 SEHNR and CDR2 FQNEAQ (reference sequence). CDR3 in DNA: TGTGCCAGCAGCCTGGGACAGGGGGCGAGCTATGGCTACACCTTC. Protein product: CASSLGQGASYGYTF.

V and J are TRBV20-1 and TRBJ2-1; D could derive from TRBD1 or TRBD2 (6 bases each). Germline CDR1 and CDR2: DFQATT and SNEGSKA (reference sequence). This CDR3 region has 16 residues. V was cut by 0 bases and J by 7 bases, with 19 bases left in between. CDR3: CSARDRLGGLGNEQFF. CDR3 sequence (DNA): TGCAGTGCTAGAGATCGTTTAGGGGGGCTTGGGAATGAGCAGTTCTTC.

The chain has TRBV18 and TRBJ1-1; the match to TRBD1 covers 11 bases. The CDR3 sequence is 15 residues long. V shed 5 bases and J 4 bases; nucleotides not matched to a gene: 6. The V gene's germline CDR1 is KGHSH and CDR2 LQKENI. CDR3 sequence reads: CASSSWGTGGTEAFF. In nucleotides, the CDR3 is TGTGCCAGCTCATCGTGGGGGACAGGGGGCACTGAAGCTTTCTTT. The full variable domain, with the rest looked up from reference TRBV18 and TRBJ1-1, is NAGVMQNPRHLVRRRGQEARLRCSPMKGHSHVYWYRQLPEEGLKFMVYLQKENIIDESGMPKERFSAEFPKEGPSILRIQQVVRGDSAAYFCASSSWGTGGTEAFFGQGTRLTVV.

This clone has ten or more counts. V gene TRBV4-1 combines with J gene TRBJ2-7; TRBD1 matches 11 bases. Per germline, CDR1 MGHRA and CDR2 YSYEKL. The CDR3 is 14 amino acids. V gave up 4 bases and J gave up 5 bases; unmatched junction bases: 4. The CDR3, as DNA: TGCGCCAGCAGCCGGACAGGGGGCACCGACGAGCAGTACTTC. It yields the protein CASSRTGGTDEQYF.

This clone was detected ten times or more. The chain couples TRBV5-1 to TRBJ2-3, with TRBD2 matching over 7 bases. Germline V CDR1 and CDR2: SGHRS, YFSETQ. V shed 5 bases, J shed 2 bases, and the junction held 8 bases outside the gene matches. The CDR3 length is 15 residues. CDR3 nucleotide sequence: TGCGCCAGCAGACCGACTAGCTATCCCACAGATACGCAGTATTTT. It encodes CASRPTSYPTDTQYF.

This clone appeared many times. V is TRBV5-1 and J is TRBJ2-7; the D is unclear. This CDR3 is built from 15 residues. Germline-derived CDR1 and CDR2 are SGHRS and YFSETQ. V was cut by 0 bases and J by 4 bases, with 14 bases left in between. The chain's CDR3 is CASSLGLSDGYEQYF. DNA of the CDR3: TGCGCCAGCAGCTTGGGGTTGTCGGATGGTTACGAGCAGTACTTC.

This clone occurred many times. The chain is built from TRBV20-1 and TRBJ2-3; D remains unclear. In germline, CDR1 is DFQATT, CDR2 SNEGSKA (reference sequence). The CDR3 is 13 amino acids. V was trimmed by 0 bases and J by 6 bases, leaving 10 bases between them. CDR3 protein: CSARDIGRDTQYF. The CDR3, as DNA: TGCAGTGCTAGAGATATAGGGCGGGATACGCAGTATTTT.

This clone was recorded many times. The gene calls are TRBV6-4 and TRBJ2-5; D tentatively fits TRBD1 or TRBD2 (5 bases each). Germline values: CDR1 MRHNA, CDR2 SNTAGT. The CDR3 loop spans 20 amino acids. V was trimmed by 3 bases and J by 1 base, leaving 27 bases between them. The DNA for the CDR3 is TGTGCCAGCAGTGAGTACCAGCCGGGACCGTTCTTCTTATTCCAAGAGACCCAGTACTTC. Its protein product is CASSEYQPGPFFLFQETQYF.

This clone was picked up many times. This chain links TRBV4-1 with TRBJ2-7; 10 positions match TRBD2. From germline, CDR1 is MGHRA and CDR2 YSYEKL. The CDR3 loop spans 17 amino acids. V lost 4 bases to trimming and J lost 0 bases; unmatched junction nucleotides: 9. The CDR3: CASSPGTSALSSYEQYF. CDR3 DNA sequence: TGCGCCAGCAGCCCCGGGACTAGCGCATTGAGCTCCTACGAGCAGTACTTC.

The chain recombines TRBV27 with TRBJ2-7; 7 nucleotides align to TRBD1. CDR1 is MNHEY and CDR2 is SMNVEV in the germline V gene (reference sequence). The V and J ends lost 6 bases and 2 bases, in that order; junction bases with no gene match: 1. This CDR3 spans 12 amino acids. The CDR3 sequence: CASRGTAYEQYF. The DNA for the CDR3 is TGTGCCAGCAGAGGGACAGCCTACGAGCAGTACTTC.

This clone was recorded at least ten times. The chain joins TRBV12-3 or TRBV12-4 to TRBJ2-7; 9 positions agree with TRBD1. V shed 4 bases and J 6 bases; nucleotides not matched to a gene: 7. This CDR3 comprises 14 residues. CDR3 sequence reads: CASSSRTGVGEQYF. The CDR3 DNA sequence: TGTGCCAGCAGTTCGAGGACAGGGGTAGGCGAGCAGTACTTC.

This clone was recorded a few times. At one end the junction does not follow the germline gene, possibly because of a read error. CDR3: CASREGGGPPTYNEQFF. In DNA, the CDR3 is TGTGCCAGTCGGGAGGGAGGGGGCCCCCCCACTTACAATGAGCAGTTCTTC. V and J are TRBV10-1 and TRBJ2-1; a weak D match, TRBD2 (8 bases). Looked up from germline, CDR1 is WNHNN and CDR2 is SYGVQD (reference sequence). CDR3 length: 17 amino acids.

This clone has ten or more counts. The rearrangement uses TRBV18 and TRBJ1-6, with TRBD1 identical over 10 bases. Germline CDR1 reads KGHSH; CDR2 reads LQKENI. The CDR3 spans 16 residues. Trimming took 3 bases from V and 10 from J; bases not matched to a gene: 9. The CDR3 is CASSPTGTGEWSPLHF. The CDR3 DNA reads TGTGCCAGCTCACCTACCGGGACAGGGGAGTGGTCACCCCTCCACTTT.

This clone was seen many times. The gene calls are TRBV6-5 and TRBJ1-5, with D maybe TRBD1 (6 bases). V dropped 2 bases and J dropped 4 bases, with 18 bases sitting between them. This CDR3 contains 17 residues. CDR1 and CDR2 (germline): MNHEY, SVGAGI. CDR3 residues: CASSYDRQQGKNQPQHF. The CDR3 DNA reads TGTGCCAGCAGTTACGACAGACAACAGGGTAAAAATCAGCCCCAGCATTTT.

This clone was seen ten or more times. The chain uses TRBV28 and TRBJ1-5; unclear D gene. V dropped 6 bases and J dropped 1 base, with 16 bases sitting between them. CDR3 length: 16 amino acids. From germline, CDR1 is MDHEN and CDR2 SYDVKM. CDR3 nucleotides: TGTGCCAGCAGCCCCCACCGCGGAGCGAGCAATCAGCCCCAGCATTTT. Protein: CASSPHRGASNQPQHF.

Ten or more counts support this clone. V and J are TRBV4-3 and TRBJ2-3, with unresolved D. V shed 0 bases and J shed 4 bases, with 11 bases lying between them. This CDR3 spans 15 amino acids. Germline V gene data show CDR1 as LGHNA and CDR2 as YSLEER. This chain's CDR3 is CASSQDDARPDTQYF. The CDR3 region has the DNA TGCGCCAGCAGCCAAGACGACGCCCGGCCAGATACGCAGTATTTT.

This clone was counted many times. The CDR3 region has the DNA TGTGCCAGCAGTTACCATCAGACAGGGAGCGAGACCCAGTACTTC. Translated, it gives CASSYHQTGSETQYF. The rearrangement links TRBV6-2 or TRBV6-3 to TRBJ2-5; TRBD1 matches 7 bases. V shed 2 bases and J 5 bases; nucleotides not matched to a gene: 8. CDR3 length: 15 amino acids. CDR1 MNHEY and CDR2 SVGEGT come from the germline V gene.

This clone was picked up many times. The chain employs TRBV28 and TRBJ2-7; D is perhaps TRBD1 (5 bases). Germline V CDR1 and CDR2: MDHEN, SYDVKM. V was trimmed by 7 bases and J by 6 bases, leaving 13 bases between them. CDR3 size: 12 residues. The CDR3 nucleotides read TGTGCCAGCAAAGGGGCTCAGGGCGAGCAGTACTTC. Protein product: CASKGAQGEQYF.